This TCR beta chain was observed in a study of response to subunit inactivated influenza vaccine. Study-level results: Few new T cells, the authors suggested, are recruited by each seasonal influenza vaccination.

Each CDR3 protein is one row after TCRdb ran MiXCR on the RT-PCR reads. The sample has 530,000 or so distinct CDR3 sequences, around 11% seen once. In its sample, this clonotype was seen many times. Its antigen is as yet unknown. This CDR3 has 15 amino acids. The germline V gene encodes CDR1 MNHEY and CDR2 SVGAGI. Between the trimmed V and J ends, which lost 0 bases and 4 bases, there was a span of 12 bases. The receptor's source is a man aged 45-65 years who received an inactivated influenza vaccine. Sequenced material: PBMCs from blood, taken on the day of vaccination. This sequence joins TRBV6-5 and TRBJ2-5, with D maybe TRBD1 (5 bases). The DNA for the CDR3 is TGTGCCAGCAGTTACTCGAACAGGAATACAGAGACCCAGTACTTC. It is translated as CASSYSNRNTETQYF.